This T cell receptor (beta chain) was captured by sequencing in a study of cytomegalovirus exposure and HLA in healthy donors. CDR1 is SGHVS and CDR2 is FNYEAQ in the germline V gene. With 0 bases removed from V and 5 bases from J, the gap between germline ends came to 20 bases. This CDR3 spans 17 amino acids. The PCR used 60 Vbeta and 13 Jbeta primers. Clones were sequenced by immunoSEQ multiplex PCR, and TCRdb holds only the in-frame ones, with some missing. Of roughly 100,000 clones in the sample, approximately 66% are singletons; the top ten hold more than 3%. The TCR comes from a woman aged 45-59 years in good health and CMV-seronegative. Input material: PBMCs. This sequence joins TRBV7-6 and TRBJ2-7; maybe TRBD2 (7 bases). CDR3 in amino acids: CASSLAGLAGASHEQYF. The CDR3 DNA reads TGTGCCAGCAGCTTAGCAGGGTTGGCGGGGGCGTCGCACGAGCAGTACTTC.